The clone carrying this T cell receptor beta chain has a handful of counts. The antigen is not known. V lost 6 bases, J lost 6 bases, and 6 bases stayed unmatched. The germline CDR1 and CDR2 sequences are DFQATT and SNEGSKA (reference sequence). The CDR3 loop spans 15 amino acids. This specimen comes from a study of naive and memory T cell subsets. Study findings and constraints: TCR transcript changes with activation or differentiation may affect this RNA method.

Ligated cDNA underwent four rounds of PCR with nested alpha and beta constant region primers and SP2. Blood and skin TCR RNA was reverse transcribed with alpha and beta constant primers. In TCRdb, the 5' RACE reads were re-called with MiXCR into one record per CDR3 protein. The top ten hold 9% to 10% of the sample, which has more than 55,000 distinct CDR3 sequences, 7.6% seen once. The library had UMIs added by 3' ligation of an oligonucleotide to TCR cDNA. Whole-blood samples were about 2.5 ml of peripheral blood from healthy adult volunteers. Reverse transcription used DNase-treated unsorted total RNA, aiming for roughly 1 to 1,100 ng.

This TCR was sampled from a female donor in good health. The chain combines TRBV20-1 with TRBJ2-2; TRBD2 aligns across 14 bases. CDR3 nucleotide sequence: TGCAGTGCGGAGACTAGCGGGGGGGCCCCCGGGGAGCTGTTTTTT. Its translation is CSAETSGGAPGELFF.